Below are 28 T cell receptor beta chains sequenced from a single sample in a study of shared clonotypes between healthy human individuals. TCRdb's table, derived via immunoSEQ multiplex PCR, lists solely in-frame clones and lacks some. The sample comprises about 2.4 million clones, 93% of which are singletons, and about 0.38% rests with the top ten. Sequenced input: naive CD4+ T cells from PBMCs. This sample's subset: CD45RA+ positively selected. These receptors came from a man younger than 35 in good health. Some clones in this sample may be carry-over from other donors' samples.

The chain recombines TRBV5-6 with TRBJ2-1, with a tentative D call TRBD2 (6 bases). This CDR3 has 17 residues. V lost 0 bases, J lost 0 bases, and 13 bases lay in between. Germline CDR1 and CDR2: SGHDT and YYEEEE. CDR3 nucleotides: TGTGCCAGCAGCTTGGAGCGCGGGACCTACTCCTACAATGAGCAGTTCTTC. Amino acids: CASSLERGTYSYNEQFF.

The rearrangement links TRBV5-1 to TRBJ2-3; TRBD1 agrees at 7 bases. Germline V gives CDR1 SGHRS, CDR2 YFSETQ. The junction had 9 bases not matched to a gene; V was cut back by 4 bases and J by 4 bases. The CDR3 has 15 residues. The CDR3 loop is CASSQGGAVADTQYF. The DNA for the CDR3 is TGCGCCAGCAGCCAAGGGGGCGCCGTGGCAGATACGCAGTATTTT.

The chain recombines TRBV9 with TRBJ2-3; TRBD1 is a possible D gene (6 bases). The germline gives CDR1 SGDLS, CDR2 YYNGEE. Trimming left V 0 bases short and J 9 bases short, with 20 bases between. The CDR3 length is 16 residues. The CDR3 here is CASSVGRGLAGMTQYF. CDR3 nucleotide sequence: TGTGCCAGCAGCGTAGGAAGGGGGTTGGCGGGTATGACGCAGTATTTT.

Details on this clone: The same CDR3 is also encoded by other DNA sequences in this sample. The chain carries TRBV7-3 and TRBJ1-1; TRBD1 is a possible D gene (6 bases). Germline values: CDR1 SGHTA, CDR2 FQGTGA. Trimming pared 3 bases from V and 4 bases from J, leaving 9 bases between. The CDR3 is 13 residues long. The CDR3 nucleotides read TGTGCCAGCAGCTTTGGAGGGGGCACTGAAGCTTTCTTT. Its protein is CASSFGGGTEAFF. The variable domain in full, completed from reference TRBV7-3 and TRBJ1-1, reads GAGVSQTPSNKVTEKGKYVELRCDPISGHTALYWYRQSLGQGPEFLIYFQGTGAADDSGLPNDRFFAVRPEGSVSTLKIQRTERGDSAVYLCASSFGGGTEAFFGQGTRLTVV.

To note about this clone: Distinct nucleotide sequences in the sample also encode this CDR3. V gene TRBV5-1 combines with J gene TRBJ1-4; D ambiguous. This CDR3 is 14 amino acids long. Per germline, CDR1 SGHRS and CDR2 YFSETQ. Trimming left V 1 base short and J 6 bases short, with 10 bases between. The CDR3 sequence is CASSLQGLDEKLFF. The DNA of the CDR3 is TGCGCCAGCAGCTTGCAAGGATTGGATGAAAAACTGTTTTTT.

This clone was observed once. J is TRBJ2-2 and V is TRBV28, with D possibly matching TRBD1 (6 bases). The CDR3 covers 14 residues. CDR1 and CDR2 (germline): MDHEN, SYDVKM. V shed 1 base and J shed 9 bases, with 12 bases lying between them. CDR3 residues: CASSLYQGIRELFF. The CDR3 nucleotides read TGTGCCAGCAGTTTATACCAGGGGATCCGGGAGCTGTTTTTT. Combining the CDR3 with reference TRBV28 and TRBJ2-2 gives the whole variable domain DVKVTQSSRYLVKRTGEKVFLECVQDMDHENMFWYRQDPGLGLRLIYFSYDVKMKEKGDIPEGYSVSREKKERFSLILESASTNQTSMYLCASSLYQGIRELFFGEGSRLTVL.

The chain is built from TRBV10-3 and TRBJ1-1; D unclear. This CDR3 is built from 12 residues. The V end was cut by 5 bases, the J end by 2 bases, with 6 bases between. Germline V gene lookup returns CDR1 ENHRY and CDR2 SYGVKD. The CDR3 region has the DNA TGTGCCATCAGTCGTGAAAACACTGAAGCTTTCTTT. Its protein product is CAISRENTEAFF.

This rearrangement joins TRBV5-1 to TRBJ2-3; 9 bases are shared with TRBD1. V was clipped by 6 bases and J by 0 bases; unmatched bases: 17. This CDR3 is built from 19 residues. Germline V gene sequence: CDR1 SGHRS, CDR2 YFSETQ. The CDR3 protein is CASTSTGTGTYSSTDTQYF. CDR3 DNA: TGCGCCAGCACCTCAACCGGGACAGGGACCTATTCTAGCACAGATACGCAGTATTTT.

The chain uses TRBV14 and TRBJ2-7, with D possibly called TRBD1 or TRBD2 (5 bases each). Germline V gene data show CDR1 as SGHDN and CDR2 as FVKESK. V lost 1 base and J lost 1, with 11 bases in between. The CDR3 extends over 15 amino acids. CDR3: CASSQGVGRSYEQYF. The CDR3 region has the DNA TGTGCCAGCAGCCAAGGAGTGGGACGGTCCTACGAGCAGTACTTC.

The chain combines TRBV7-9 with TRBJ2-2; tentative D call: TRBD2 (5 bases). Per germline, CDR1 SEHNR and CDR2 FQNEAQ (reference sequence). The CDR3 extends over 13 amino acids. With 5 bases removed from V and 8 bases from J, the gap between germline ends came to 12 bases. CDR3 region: CASSPGVGGELFF. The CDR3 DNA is TGTGCCAGCAGCCCCGGGGTTGGAGGGGAGCTGTTTTTT.

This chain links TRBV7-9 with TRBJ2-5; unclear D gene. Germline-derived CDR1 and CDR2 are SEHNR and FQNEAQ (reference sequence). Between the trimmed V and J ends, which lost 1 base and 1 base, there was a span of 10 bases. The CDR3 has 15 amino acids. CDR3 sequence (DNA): TGTGCCAGCAGCTTAGGAGGCTACCGCCAAGAGACCCAGTACTTC. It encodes CASSLGGYRQETQYF.

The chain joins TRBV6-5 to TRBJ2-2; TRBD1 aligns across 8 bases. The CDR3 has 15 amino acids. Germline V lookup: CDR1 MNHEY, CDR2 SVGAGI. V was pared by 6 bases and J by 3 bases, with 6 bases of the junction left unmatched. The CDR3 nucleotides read TGTGCCAGCAGCGCCAGGGGGCTGGACACCGGGGAGCTGTTTTTT. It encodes CASSARGLDTGELFF.

The CDR3 DNA is TGCAGCGTTGTGCCTAGTGGCTCGCCAGATACGCAGTATTTT. This codes for CSVVPSGSPDTQYF. V gene TRBV29-1 combines with J gene TRBJ2-3; D not resolved. CDR3 length: 14 amino acids. CDR1 and CDR2 from the germline V gene are SQVTM and ANQGSEA. V gave up 4 bases and J gave up 4 bases, with 15 bases separating them.

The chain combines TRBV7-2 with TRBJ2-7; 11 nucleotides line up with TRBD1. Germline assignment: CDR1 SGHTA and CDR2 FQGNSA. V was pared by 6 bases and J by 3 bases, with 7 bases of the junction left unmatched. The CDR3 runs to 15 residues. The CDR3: CASSRTGQGVYEQYF. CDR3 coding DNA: TGTGCCAGCAGTCGGACGGGACAGGGGGTCTACGAGCAGTACTTC.

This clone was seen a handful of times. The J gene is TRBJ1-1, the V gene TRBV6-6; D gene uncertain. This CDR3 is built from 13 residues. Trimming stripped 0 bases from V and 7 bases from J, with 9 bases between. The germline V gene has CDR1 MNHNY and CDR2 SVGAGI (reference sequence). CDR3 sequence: CASSYSPGSEAFF. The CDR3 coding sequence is TGTGCCAGCAGTTACTCACCCGGTAGTGAAGCTTTCTTT.

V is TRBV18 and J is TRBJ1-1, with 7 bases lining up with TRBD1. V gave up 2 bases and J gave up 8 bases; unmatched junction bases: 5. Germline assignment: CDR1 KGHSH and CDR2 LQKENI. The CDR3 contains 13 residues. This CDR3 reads CASSPTGVREAFF. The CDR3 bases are TGTGCCAGCTCACCAACAGGGGTTCGCGAAGCTTTCTTT.

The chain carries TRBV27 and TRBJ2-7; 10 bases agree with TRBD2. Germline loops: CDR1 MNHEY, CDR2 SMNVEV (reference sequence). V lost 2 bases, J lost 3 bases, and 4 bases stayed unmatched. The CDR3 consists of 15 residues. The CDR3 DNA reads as TGTGCCAGCAGTTTAAAGTCTAGCGGGAGCTACGAGCAGTACTTC. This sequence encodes CASSLKSSGSYEQYF.

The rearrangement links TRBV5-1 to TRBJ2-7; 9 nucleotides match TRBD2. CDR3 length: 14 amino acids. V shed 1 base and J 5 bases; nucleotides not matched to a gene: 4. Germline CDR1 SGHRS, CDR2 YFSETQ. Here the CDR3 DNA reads TGCGCCAGCAGCTTGATGCGGGAGGGAGACGAGCAGTACTTC. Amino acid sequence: CASSLMREGDEQYF.

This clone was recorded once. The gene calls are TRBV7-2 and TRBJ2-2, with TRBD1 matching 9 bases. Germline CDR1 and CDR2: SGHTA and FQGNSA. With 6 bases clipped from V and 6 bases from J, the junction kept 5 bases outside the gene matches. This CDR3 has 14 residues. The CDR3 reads CASSYNRGPGELFF. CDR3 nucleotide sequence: TGTGCCAGCAGTTACAACAGGGGGCCCGGGGAGCTGTTTTTT.

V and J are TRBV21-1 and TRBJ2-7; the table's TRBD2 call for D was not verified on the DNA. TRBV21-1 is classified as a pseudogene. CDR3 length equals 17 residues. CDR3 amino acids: CASSTGGAPLSSYEQYF. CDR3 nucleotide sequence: TGTGCCAGCAGCACGGGGGGAGCCCCCCTGAGTTCCTACGAGCAGTACTTC.

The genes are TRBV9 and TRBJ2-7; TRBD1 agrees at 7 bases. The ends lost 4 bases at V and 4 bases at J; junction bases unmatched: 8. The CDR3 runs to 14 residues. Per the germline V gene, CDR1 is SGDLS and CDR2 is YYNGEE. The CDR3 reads CASSPGGPRYEQYF. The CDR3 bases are TGTGCCAGCAGCCCAGGGGGACCCAGATACGAGCAGTACTTC.

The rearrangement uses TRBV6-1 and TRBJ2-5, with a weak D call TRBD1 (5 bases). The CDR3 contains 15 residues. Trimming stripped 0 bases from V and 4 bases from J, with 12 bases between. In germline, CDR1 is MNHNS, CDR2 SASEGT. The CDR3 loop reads CASSEAQGIRETQYF. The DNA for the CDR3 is TGTGCCAGCAGTGAAGCGCAGGGAATTCGAGAGACCCAGTACTTC.

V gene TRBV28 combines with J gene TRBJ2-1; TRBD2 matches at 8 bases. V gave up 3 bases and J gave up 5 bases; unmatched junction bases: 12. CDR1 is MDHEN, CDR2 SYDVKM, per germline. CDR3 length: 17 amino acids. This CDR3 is CASSFWSEREGNNEQFF. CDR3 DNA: TGTGCCAGCAGTTTTTGGTCGGAACGGGAGGGAAACAATGAGCAGTTCTTC.

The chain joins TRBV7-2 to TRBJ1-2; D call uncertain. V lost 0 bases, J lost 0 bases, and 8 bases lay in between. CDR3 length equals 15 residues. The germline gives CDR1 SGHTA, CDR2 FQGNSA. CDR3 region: CASSLARVSNYGYTF. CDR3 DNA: TGTGCCAGCAGCTTAGCCAGAGTGTCTAACTATGGCTACACCTTC.

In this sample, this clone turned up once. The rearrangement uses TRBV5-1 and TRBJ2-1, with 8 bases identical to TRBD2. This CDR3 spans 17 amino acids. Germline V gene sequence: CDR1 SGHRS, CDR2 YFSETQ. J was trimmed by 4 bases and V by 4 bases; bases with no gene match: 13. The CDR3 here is CASSPWGAGGRYNEQFF. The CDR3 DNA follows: TGCGCCAGCAGCCCCTGGGGCGCGGGAGGAAGGTACAATGAGCAGTTCTTC.

In nucleotides, the CDR3 is TGTGCCAGCAGTTTTGGCGGCAGTCGCTACAATGAGCAGTTCTTC. Translation: CASSFGGSRYNEQFF. V and J are TRBV27 and TRBJ2-1; D remains ambiguous. V was trimmed by 3 bases and J by 3 bases, leaving 12 bases between them. Germline CDR1 is MNHEY and CDR2 is SMNVEV (reference sequence). CDR3 length: 15 amino acids.

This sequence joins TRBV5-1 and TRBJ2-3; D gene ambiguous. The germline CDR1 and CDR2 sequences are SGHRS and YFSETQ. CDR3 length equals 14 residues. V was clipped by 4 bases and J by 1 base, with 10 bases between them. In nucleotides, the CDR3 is TGCGCCAGCAGCCCCGCCGTGGGCACAGATACGCAGTATTTT. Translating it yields CASSPAVGTDTQYF.

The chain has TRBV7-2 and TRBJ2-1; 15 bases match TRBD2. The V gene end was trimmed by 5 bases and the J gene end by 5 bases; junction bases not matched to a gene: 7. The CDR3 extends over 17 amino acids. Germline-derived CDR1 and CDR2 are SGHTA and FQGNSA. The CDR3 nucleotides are TGTGCCAGCAGCCCCCCGGGACTAGCGGGAGGCAACAATGAGCAGTTCTTC. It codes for CASSPPGLAGGNNEQFF.